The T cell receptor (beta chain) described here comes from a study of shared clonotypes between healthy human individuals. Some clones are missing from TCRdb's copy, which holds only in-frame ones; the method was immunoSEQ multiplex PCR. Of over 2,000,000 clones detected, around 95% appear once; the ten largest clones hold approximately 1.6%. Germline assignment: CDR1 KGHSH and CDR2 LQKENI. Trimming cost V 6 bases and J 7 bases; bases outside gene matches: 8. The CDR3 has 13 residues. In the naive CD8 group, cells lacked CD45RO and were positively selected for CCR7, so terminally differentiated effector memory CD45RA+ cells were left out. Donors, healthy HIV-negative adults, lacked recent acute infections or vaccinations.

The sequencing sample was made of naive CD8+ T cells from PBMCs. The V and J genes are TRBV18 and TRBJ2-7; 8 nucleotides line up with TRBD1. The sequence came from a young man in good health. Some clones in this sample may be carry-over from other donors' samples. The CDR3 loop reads CASSLDRVGEQYF. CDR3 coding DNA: TGTGCCAGCTCTCTGGACAGGGTAGGGGAGCAGTACTTC.